What follows are 15 T cell receptor beta chains derived from one specimen sequenced in a study of PD-1 blockade in classical Hodgkin lymphoma. Time point here: cycle 4 day 1 (C4D1), after 5 to 7 weeks of nivolumab. Each of the patients experienced relapse following autologous stem cell transplantation, and their brentuximab vedotin exposure differed. Sequencing used immunoSEQ multiplex PCR; TCRdb keeps in-frame clones, though not all of them. This table has just under 40,000 clones, 70% to 80% appearing once. The material was peripheral blood mononuclear cells (PBMCs), obtained before the fourth cycle of nivolumab. These receptors originate from a human donor with classical Hodgkin lymphoma.

This clone came up a few times. CDR3 amino acids: CASSLRGGETQYF. The CDR3 DNA is TGTGCCAGCAGTCTCAGGGGTGGAGAGACCCAGTACTTC. The rearrangement joins TRBV27 to TRBJ2-5, with D possibly TRBD1 on 6 matching bases. The V end lost 5 bases, the J end lost 4 bases, and 11 bases lay between the germline ends. The CDR3 is 13 amino acids. Germline V lookup: CDR1 MNHEY, CDR2 SMNVEV (reference sequence).

This clone showed up just a few times. The chain joins TRBV28 to TRBJ2-7; D is undetermined. This CDR3 is built from 15 residues. CDR1 is MDHEN and CDR2 is SYDVKM in the germline V gene. V lost 3 bases, J lost 5 bases, and 17 bases lay in between. The CDR3 loop is CASSLEDWKSHEQYF. DNA for the CDR3: TGTGCCAGCAGTTTGGAAGACTGGAAGAGCCACGAGCAGTACTTC.

The chain carries TRBV30 and TRBJ2-3; D is unclear. V lost 0 bases and J 0 bases, leaving 7 bases between the germline ends. The germline gives CDR1 GTSNPN, CDR2 SVGIG (reference sequence). The CDR3 is 14 amino acids. The CDR3 DNA follows: TGTGCCTGGAGTGTCTTTCTTAGCACAGATACGCAGTATTTT. This sequence encodes CAWSVFLSTDTQYF.

V and J are TRBV7-9 and TRBJ1-2; D possibly corresponds to TRBD1 (5 bases). The CDR3 is 14 residues long. Germline V CDR1 and CDR2: SEHNR, FQNEAQ (reference sequence). With 0 bases removed from V and 7 bases from J, the gap between germline ends came to 12 bases. The CDR3 region has the DNA TGTGCCAGCAGCTTAGCGTGGGGGGATGGTGGCTACACCTTC. Translating it yields CASSLAWGDGGYTF.

The chain is built from TRBV5-1 and TRBJ1-1; a weak D match, TRBD1 (6 bases). Germline CDR1 SGHRS, CDR2 YFSETQ. This CDR3 spans 16 amino acids. The V and J ends lost 4 bases and 1 base respectively, with 17 bases between them. The CDR3 DNA is TGCGCCAGCAGCGTAGACAGGTTTAAACAGAACACTGAAGCTTTCTTT. It translates to CASSVDRFKQNTEAFF.

CDR3 in amino acids: CASSVAGGGDTQYF. In DNA form, the CDR3 reads TGTGCCAGCAGTGTGGCAGGGGGAGGAGATACGCAGTATTTT. The chain carries TRBV25-1 and TRBJ2-3; a weak D match, TRBD1 (7 bases). V lost 4 bases to trimming and J lost 5 bases, with 13 bases between them. This CDR3 spans 14 amino acids. Germline CDR1 reads MGHDK; CDR2 reads SYGVNS.

This clone was detected only once. The rearrangement joins TRBV5-4 to TRBJ1-1; possible D gene TRBD1, 5 bases. The CDR3 length is 14 residues. Germline CDR1 and CDR2: SGHNT and YYREEE (reference sequence). Trimming left V 0 bases short and J 7 bases short, with 13 bases between. The CDR3 is CASSLGSRALEAFF. The CDR3 coding sequence is TGTGCCAGCAGCTTGGGGTCCAGGGCCCTTGAAGCTTTCTTT.

This chain connects TRBV7-2 to TRBJ2-3; D is unclear. This CDR3 contains 16 residues. The V gene's germline CDR1 is SGHTA and CDR2 FQGNSA. Trimming pared 1 base from V and 0 bases from J, leaving 11 bases between. CDR3 loop: CASSLVADPSTDTQYF. The CDR3 DNA sequence: TGTGCCAGCAGCTTAGTTGCGGATCCTAGCACAGATACGCAGTATTTT.

V and J are TRBV18 and TRBJ2-7, with 7 bases aligning to TRBD1. V was clipped by 6 bases and J by 5 bases; unmatched bases: 4. Germline CDR1 is KGHSH and CDR2 is LQKENI. The CDR3 totals 12 residues. CDR3 loop: CASSLTGDEQYF. DNA for the CDR3: TGTGCCAGCTCTCTAACAGGGGACGAGCAGTACTTC.

The V call is TRBV28, the J call TRBJ1-3; D call uncertain. Germline CDR1 is MDHEN and CDR2 is SYDVKM. The CDR3 contains 15 residues. The germline V and J ends were trimmed by 2 bases and 0 bases, with 8 bases remaining between them. Here the CDR3 reads CASSLQHLSGNTIYF. The DNA for the CDR3 is TGTGCCAGCAGTTTACAGCACCTCTCTGGAAACACCATATATTTT.

The chain combines TRBV19 with TRBJ2-5; maybe TRBD1 (6 bases). Germline V CDR1 and CDR2: LNHDA, SQIVND (reference sequence). V gave up 7 bases and J gave up 5 bases, with 17 bases separating them. This CDR3 is 14 amino acids long. The CDR3 sequence: CASTKPGVEETQYF. CDR3 nucleotides: TGTGCCAGTACAAAACCAGGGGTAGAGGAGACCCAGTACTTC.

The rearrangement uses TRBV19 and TRBJ1-1; TRBD1 matches at 10 bases. With V trimmed by 8 bases and J by 6 bases, 9 bases remained unmatched. This CDR3 region has 14 residues. In germline, CDR1 is LNHDA, CDR2 SQIVND (reference sequence). The CDR3: CASAGTGVTAEAFF. Written as DNA, the CDR3 is TGTGCCAGTGCCGGGACAGGGGTGACGGCTGAAGCTTTCTTT.

The rearrangement uses TRBV14 and TRBJ2-5, with a tentative D call TRBD1 (7 bases). The CDR3 length is 13 residues. V gave up 6 bases and J gave up 5 bases, with 13 bases separating them. From germline, CDR1 is SGHDN and CDR2 FVKESK. The CDR3 here is CASSLAGGETQYF. The DNA for the CDR3 is TGTGCCAGCAGTTTGGCAGGGGGGGAGACCCAGTACTTC.

The chain is built from TRBV7-9 and TRBJ2-1, with D hard to call. CDR1 is SEHNR, CDR2 FQNEAQ, per germline (reference sequence). The CDR3 extends over 15 amino acids. The V end was cut by 5 bases, the J end by 2 bases, with 13 bases between. CDR3 nucleotide sequence: TGTGCCAGCAGCGACCAAGCGAGGCCCTACAATGAGCAGTTCTTC. Translating gives CASSDQARPYNEQFF.

The chain couples TRBV6-5 to TRBJ1-6; D is ambiguous. This CDR3 has 15 residues. V was pared by 2 bases and J by 4 bases, with 9 bases between. Germline assignment: CDR1 MNHEY and CDR2 SVGAGI. CDR3 region: CASSYGSVYNSPLHF. The CDR3, as DNA: TGTGCCAGCAGTTACGGCTCCGTATATAATTCACCCCTCCACTTT.